The 26 T cell receptor beta chains below all came from one sample that was sequenced in a study of cytomegalovirus exposure and HLA in healthy donors. TCRdb keeps only in-frame clones here, not all; method: immunoSEQ multiplex PCR. Seen here are a few hundred thousand clones, roughly 90% observed once, and the top ten hold around 0.91%. The sequencing sample was made of PBMCs. These receptors were collected from a man aged 25 to 45 in good health and CMV-seronegative.

This clone was observed a single time. The V call is TRBV18, the J call TRBJ1-2; 7 nucleotides match TRBD1. This CDR3 spans 17 amino acids. The germline V gene has CDR1 KGHSH and CDR2 LQKENI. V shed 5 bases, J shed 0 bases, and the junction held 12 bases outside the gene matches. In DNA, the CDR3 is TGTGCCAGCTCAAGCGAAAACGACAGGGCGCCTAACTATGGCTACACCTTC. Its translation: CASSSENDRAPNYGYTF.

A remark on this clone: Additional DNA sequences in this sample encode the identical CDR3. V usage is TRBV6-5 and J usage is TRBJ1-1, with 8 bases lining up with TRBD1. Germline V gene lookup returns CDR1 MNHEY and CDR2 SVGAGI. With 6 bases clipped from V and 2 bases from J, the junction kept 5 bases outside the gene matches. The CDR3 covers 14 residues. CDR3 loop: CASSRTGPNTEAFF. As DNA, the CDR3 is TGTGCCAGCAGCCGGACAGGGCCCAACACTGAAGCTTTCTTT.

The chain uses TRBV2 and TRBJ2-5; D call uncertain. Germline V gene sequence: CDR1 SNHLY, CDR2 FYNNEI. V was cut by 10 bases and J by 4 bases, with 19 bases left in between. This CDR3 has 14 amino acids. The CDR3 DNA is TGTGCCACCCTCCGGAGCGTATTTGGAGAGACCCAGTACTTC. It is translated as CATLRSVFGETQYF.

The chain recombines TRBV5-6 with TRBJ1-1, with D perhaps matching TRBD1 (6 bases). Germline assignment: CDR1 SGHDT and CDR2 YYEEEE. The CDR3 spans 12 residues. Trimming cost V 4 bases and J 7 bases, with 11 bases left between them. In nucleotides, the CDR3 is TGTGCCAGCAGCCCCGGGACACTTGAAGCTTTCTTT. It yields the protein CASSPGTLEAFF.

The rearrangement joins TRBV5-6 to TRBJ1-4; 7 positions match TRBD1. Germline V gene sequence: CDR1 SGHDT, CDR2 YYEEEE. This CDR3 is 14 amino acids long. The ends lost 3 bases at V and 3 bases at J; junction bases unmatched: 2. The CDR3 DNA follows: TGTGCCAGCAGCTCCAGGGGGGCTAATGAAAAACTGTTTTTT. Translating gives CASSSRGANEKLFF.

This clone has just one count. The chain links TRBV7-6 to TRBJ1-2; 8 bases map to TRBD1. J gave up 2 bases and V 3 bases, and 5 bases lay outside the gene matches. The germline CDR1 and CDR2 sequences are SGHVS and FNYEAQ. The CDR3 has 15 amino acids. The CDR3 region is CASSFSTGGNYGYTF. The CDR3 DNA follows: TGTGCCAGCAGCTTCTCAACAGGGGGAAACTATGGCTACACCTTC.

This clone was counted only a few times. The chain's CDR3 is CASSPGQLRPQHF. The CDR3 nucleotides read TGTGCCAGCAGCCCGGGACAGTTACGGCCCCAGCATTTT. This sequence joins TRBV5-8 and TRBJ1-5; 7 bases map to TRBD1. This CDR3 has 13 residues. CDR1 and CDR2 from the germline V gene are SGHTS and YDEGEE. Trimming cost V 4 bases and J 9 bases; bases outside gene matches: 7.

The V and J genes are TRBV7-9 and TRBJ2-2; tentatively, D is TRBD1 (6 bases). Trimming shortened V by 4 bases and J by 7 bases, and 13 bases separated the two germline ends. Germline loops: CDR1 SEHNR, CDR2 FQNEAQ (reference sequence). The CDR3 is 14 residues long. This CDR3 reads CASSSGASRGELFF. The CDR3 region has the DNA TGTGCCAGCAGCTCAGGGGCCTCCCGCGGGGAGCTGTTTTTT.

The rearrangement joins TRBV19 to TRBJ1-1; D is unclear. V was shortened by 7 bases and J by 0 bases, with 9 bases between the two germline ends. The CDR3 extends over 13 amino acids. Germline values: CDR1 LNHDA, CDR2 SQIVND (reference sequence). The CDR3 loop reads CASTQTVNTEAFF. CDR3 nucleotides: TGTGCCAGTACCCAAACGGTGAACACTGAAGCTTTCTTT.

Ten or more counts support this clone. This sequence joins TRBV6-1 and TRBJ2-7; D is possibly TRBD2 (5 bases). V gave up 6 bases and J gave up 4 bases, with 19 bases separating them. Germline V lookup: CDR1 MNHNS, CDR2 SASEGT. The CDR3 consists of 15 residues. CDR3: CASRTNQVPGYEQYF. The CDR3 coding sequence is TGTGCCAGCAGGACCAACCAGGTCCCGGGGTACGAGCAGTACTTC.

The chain is built from TRBV5-1 and TRBJ2-3; no definite D call. The V gene's germline CDR1 is SGHRS and CDR2 YFSETQ. This CDR3 contains 13 residues. The V end was cut by 4 bases, the J end by 4 bases, with 10 bases between. Written as DNA, the CDR3 is TGCGCCAGCAGCCAAATAGCCTCAGATACGCAGTATTTT. Translated: CASSQIASDTQYF.

This clone came up once. The V gene is TRBV4-3, the J gene TRBJ1-1, with a tentative D call TRBD1 (5 bases). Germline assignment: CDR1 LGHNA and CDR2 YSLEER. CDR3 length: 16 residues. The V end lost 0 bases, the J end lost 4 bases, and 15 bases lay between the germline ends. CDR3 amino acids: CASSQDRLAGVTEAFF. The CDR3 DNA is TGCGCCAGCAGCCAAGATAGATTGGCGGGGGTCACTGAAGCTTTCTTT.

This chain connects TRBV6-1 to TRBJ1-6; TRBD1 aligns across 10 bases. Germline loops: CDR1 MNHNS, CDR2 SASEGT. This CDR3 spans 14 amino acids. The J segment lost 9 bases and the V segment lost 6 bases, leaving 5 bases of the junction unmatched. The CDR3 sequence: CASSRDRGFSPLHF. In DNA, the CDR3 is TGTGCCAGCAGCCGGGACAGGGGCTTTTCACCCCTCCACTTT.

This clone came up once. V and J are TRBV7-2 and TRBJ2-3, with D maybe TRBD1 (5 bases). CDR1 SGHTA and CDR2 FQGNSA come from the germline V gene. The length of the CDR3 is 14 residues. V was clipped by 0 bases and J by 6 bases, with 10 bases between them. CDR3 DNA sequence: TGTGCCAGCAGCTTAGCACTACCAGGGGATACGCAGTATTTT. It encodes CASSLALPGDTQYF.

The chain carries TRBV30 and TRBJ2-3; 12 bases are a match to TRBD2. After removal of 4 bases from V and 4 bases from J, the junction contained 15 bases not matched to a gene. CDR1 and CDR2 from the germline V gene are GTSNPN and SVGIG (reference sequence). The CDR3 runs to 18 residues. DNA for the CDR3: TGTGCCTGGATGAGACTAGCGGGGGCTCCCGCTCGCCCAGATACGCAGTATTTT. This translates into CAWMRLAGAPARPDTQYF. Based on the CDR3 plus reference TRBV30 and TRBJ2-3, the full variable domain is SQTIHQWPATLVQPVGSPLSLECTVEGTSNPNLYWYRQAAGRGLQLLFYSVGIGQISSEVPQNLSASRPQDRQFILSSKKLLLSDSGFYLCAWMRLAGAPARPDTQYFGPGTRLTVL.

The V call is TRBV12-5, the J call TRBJ1-2; 10 bases fit TRBD1. Looked up from germline, CDR1 is LGHNT and CDR2 is FRNRAP. The V segment lost 0 bases and the J segment 10 bases; nucleotides outside the gene matches: 11. CDR3 length equals 16 residues. CDR3 in amino acids: CASGLVPGGQGPLYTF. The CDR3 DNA follows: TGTGCTAGTGGTTTGGTCCCCGGGGGACAGGGGCCCCTCTACACCTTC. The entire variable domain, with the rest obtained from reference TRBV12-5 and TRBJ1-2, is as follows: DARVTQTPRHKVTEMGQEVTMRCQPILGHNTVFWYRQTMMQGLELLAYFRNRAPLDDSGMPKDRFSAEMPDATLATLKIQPSEPRDSAVYFCASGLVPGGQGPLYTFGSGTRLTVV.

The V gene is TRBV9, the J gene TRBJ2-7, with 9 nucleotides matching TRBD1. The V segment lost 4 bases and the J segment 5 bases; nucleotides outside the gene matches: 4. The CDR3 totals 13 residues. From germline, CDR1 is SGDLS and CDR2 YYNGEE. The CDR3 spells CASSWDRADEQYF. The DNA of the CDR3 is TGTGCCAGCAGCTGGGACAGGGCGGACGAGCAGTACTTC.

The rearrangement joins TRBV6-5 to TRBJ2-7; TRBD1 matches 8 bases. The CDR3 has 13 amino acids. The V gene end was trimmed by 6 bases and the J gene end by 4 bases; junction bases not matched to a gene: 5. From germline, CDR1 is MNHEY and CDR2 SVGAGI. CDR3 loop: CASSHTGGYEQYF. CDR3 sequence (DNA): TGTGCCAGCAGCCATACAGGGGGTTACGAGCAGTACTTC.

This chain uses TRBV19 with TRBJ1-1; perhaps TRBD1 as D (5 bases). The CDR3 is made up of 16 amino acids. Per germline, CDR1 LNHDA and CDR2 SQIVND (reference sequence). The V gene lost 0 bases and the J gene lost 0 bases, with 11 bases spanning the gap. The CDR3 protein is CASSIDPSGMNTEAFF. Written as DNA, the CDR3 is TGTGCCAGTAGTATAGATCCGTCAGGGATGAACACTGAAGCTTTCTTT.

The gene calls are TRBV4-3 and TRBJ2-1; D not certain. CDR1 LGHNA and CDR2 YSLEER come from the germline V gene. Trimming removed 2 bases from V and 0 bases from J, with 20 bases in between. The CDR3 is 19 residues long. CDR3 bases: TGCGCCAGCAGCCAACTCACTGGGTATAGTCCTAGCTCCTACAATGAGCAGTTCTTC. Translating it yields CASSQLTGYSPSSYNEQFF.

The V gene is TRBV7-9, the J gene TRBJ2-3, with 8 bases that match TRBD1. Trimming at V came to 5 bases and at J to 4 bases, leaving 8 bases not matched to a gene. The germline CDR1 and CDR2 sequences are SEHNR and FQNEAQ (reference sequence). This CDR3 region has 15 residues. CDR3 protein: CASSPGQGLSDTQYF. In DNA, the CDR3 is TGTGCCAGCAGCCCTGGACAGGGTTTGTCAGATACGCAGTATTTT.

This chain joins TRBV7-9 and TRBJ1-5; 8 bases fit TRBD1. V lost 5 bases to trimming and J lost 5 bases; unmatched junction nucleotides: 11. Germline CDR1 is SEHNR and CDR2 is FQNEAQ (reference sequence). The CDR3 runs to 16 residues. CDR3 protein: CASSEYRTGMDQPQHF. CDR3 coding DNA: TGTGCCAGCAGCGAATACCGGACAGGGATGGATCAGCCCCAGCATTTT.

V and J are TRBV5-8 and TRBJ1-2; D is possibly TRBD1 (5 bases). CDR3 size: 18 residues. V lost 2 bases to trimming and J lost 8 bases, with 28 bases between them. Germline values: CDR1 SGHTS, CDR2 YDEGEE. CDR3 nucleotides: TGTGCCAGCAGCTTTTTTCAGGGACTTATCACATACTCGGGAGGCTACACCTTC. Protein product: CASSFFQGLITYSGGYTF. The full variable domain, its missing parts supplied by reference TRBV5-8 and TRBJ1-2, is EAGVTQSPTHLIKTRGQQATLRCSPISGHTSVYWYQQALGLGLQFLLWYDEGEERNRGNFPPRFSGRQFPNYSSELNVNALELEDSALYLCASSFFQGLITYSGGYTFGSGTRLTVV.

This chain uses TRBV28 with TRBJ2-1; a possible D gene is TRBD2 (6 bases). The germline V gene encodes CDR1 MDHEN and CDR2 SYDVKM. The CDR3 length is 16 residues. Trimming removed 7 bases from V and 6 bases from J, with 22 bases in between. The DNA of the CDR3 is TGTGCCAGCACCCCCGTCGGGGGTTCCAGTCGCAATGAGCAGTTCTTC. Protein: CASTPVGGSSRNEQFF. Looking up the rest from reference TRBV28 and TRBJ2-1 gives the full variable domain: DVKVTQSSRYLVKRTGEKVFLECVQDMDHENMFWYRQDPGLGLRLIYFSYDVKMKEKGDIPEGYSVSREKKERFSLILESASTNQTSMYLCASTPVGGSSRNEQFFGPGTRLTVL.

This sequence joins TRBV10-2 and TRBJ2-6; TRBD1 matches at 8 bases. The germline V gene encodes CDR1 WSHSY and CDR2 SAAADI. The CDR3 is 18 residues long. The V segment lost 5 bases and the J segment 2 bases; nucleotides outside the gene matches: 11. As DNA, the CDR3 is TGCGCCAGCAGTTACCTAGGACAGGGACGGGCTGGGGCCAACGTCCTGACTTTC. Amino acid sequence: CASSYLGQGRAGANVLTF.

The chain has TRBV9 and TRBJ1-2; D perhaps matches TRBD1 (6 bases). The CDR3 runs to 11 residues. V lost 3 bases and J lost 8, with 8 bases in between. CDR1 is SGDLS, CDR2 YYNGEE, per germline. The CDR3 region is CASSGQGGYTF. CDR3 DNA: TGTGCCAGCAGCGGTCAGGGGGGCTACACCTTC.